Listed below are T cell receptor beta chains from one sample, sequenced in a study of T cells expressing NK-cell markers. TCRdb reanalyzed the 5' RACE reads and collapses them to one entry per CDR3 protein, without DNA. The listing records over 150,000 distinct CDR3 sequences. Sequencing input: blood T cells: a sorted CD56 or NKG2C T cell subset, CD4+ or CD8+ T cells, or bulk PBMC T cells (not recorded which). The source is a woman aged 50 to 60 in good health. Both conserved end residues are part of each CDR3.

V gene	J gene	CDR3 protein
TRBV10-3	TRBJ1-2	CAISDYTGGYTF
TRBV10-3	TRBJ2-1	CAITGLASYNEQFF
TRBV29-1	TRBJ2-1	CSVGLPGGNEQFF
TRBV5-1	TRBJ1-2	CASSLPGTAYGYTF
TRBV7-8	TRBJ2-1	CASSLGSPRGGEQFF
TRBV4-1	TRBJ2-1	CASSQEGSGSLYNEQFF
TRBV4-1	TRBJ1-1	CASSQGTEAFF
TRBV7-9	TRBJ1-1	CASSLDPDSEAFF
TRBV7-9	TRBJ1-5	CASSSGQPGRQPQHF
TRBV28	TRBJ1-4	CASSKQVRHEKLFF
TRBV11-2	TRBJ1-1	CASSFTGGKAFF
TRBV24-1	TRBJ1-2	CATSYYDRSDGYTF
TRBV4-1	TRBJ2-3	CASSQEGGRVAYF
TRBV7-8	TRBJ2-1	CASSLTRYDEQFF
TRBV15	TRBJ2-1	CATSSDTSGSSYNEQFF
TRBV23-1	TRBJ2-2	CASNRDHRDTGELFF
TRBV27	TRBJ2-1	CASSEVGGNEQFF
TRBV27	TRBJ2-3	CASSLLREPDTQYF
TRBV9	TRBJ2-1	CASSVSQSYNEQFF
TRBV19	TRBJ2-1	CASSMGWDNEQFF
TRBV15	TRBJ2-1	CATSRGLAGDTEQFF
TRBV5-1	TRBJ2-5	CASSLSGQAKYQETQYF
TRBV27	TRBJ2-7	CASSLRNRVYEQYF
TRBV9	TRBJ2-7	CASSNNQATSGKGEQYF
TRBV5-1	TRBJ1-2	CASSFGVQGLLGYGYTF
TRBV20-1	TRBJ1-1	CSASSRGDAFF
TRBV3-1	TRBJ2-7	CASSLLRASGTYEQYF
TRBV12-3/TRBV12-4	TRBJ2-2	CASLRRARSGELFF
TRBV4-1	TRBJ1-4	CASSGLSNEKLFF
TRBV11-3	TRBJ2-4	CASSSPAEMAFIQYF
TRBV6-2/TRBV6-3	TRBJ1-1	CASSYATAEAFF
TRBV9	TRBJ2-3	CASSPQTRGGPDTQYF
TRBV24-1	TRBJ2-1	CATSQGASSYNEQFF
TRBV24-1	TRBJ2-6	CAVRSGSGANVLTF
TRBV6-5	TRBJ2-1	CASSYGGNNEQFF
TRBV19	TRBJ2-1	CASSTSLYNEQFF
TRBV29-1	TRBJ2-1	CSVEDRTSIHYNEQFF
TRBV7-9	TRBJ2-2	CASSLPSGILGELFF
TRBV20-1	TRBJ2-3	CSARERTDRADTQDF
TRBV2	TRBJ2-3	CASSVAPGASTDTQYF
TRBV4-1	TRBJ2-1	CAISDSGPPLFF
TRBV28	TRBJ2-2	CASSFREDGELFF
TRBV6-5	TRBJ2-5	CASSYGTFYQETQYF
TRBV5-1	TRBJ2-7	CASSLEGSYEQYF
TRBV12-3/TRBV12-4	TRBJ2-5	CASQAGGWETQYF